This T cell receptor (beta chain) was obtained from a study of T cells in Graves' hyperthyroidism and ophthalmopathy. Regarding the study as a whole: Blood samples included most of the expanded thyroid clonotypes exceeding 0.001.

Researchers defined stable Graves' hyperthyroidism as no ophthalmopathy progression within 18 months. Each patient was aged 18 to 65 and had newly diagnosed hyperthyroidism of under 2 months' duration. Diagnostic assessment was based on clinical symptoms, serum thyroxine and TRAb, thyroid ultrasound and orbital computed tomography. The V end lost 1 base, the J end lost 2 bases, and 8 bases lay between the germline ends. The CDR3 consists of 14 residues. Germline lookup yields CDR1 SGHTA and CDR2 FQGNSA. TCR beta CDR3 regions were amplified from RNA transcripts. A set of HTBI primers served as the primers for a first-round RT-PCR of the TCR CDR3. Each CDR3 protein is one row after TCRdb ran MiXCR on the multiplex PCR reads. The data show around 450,000 distinct CDR3 sequences, with about 15% seen just once and over 7.5% held by the top ten. With regard to this clonotype: Its antigen is unidentified. A much larger clone sits a single nucleotide away, making a read error possible. Because it lacks the conserved phenylalanine or tryptophan at the end, this CDR3 is likely a read error.

This chain uses TRBV7-2 with TRBJ1-2, with D unresolved. What was sequenced was blood. The TCR sequence derives from a woman younger than 35 with Graves' hyperthyroidism. CDR3 nucleotides: TGTGCCAGCAGCTTAGATGGGCCCAACTATGGCTACACCTCC. Protein sequence: CASSLDGPNYGYTS.